Each of the 17 T cell receptor beta chains below was sequenced from the same sample in a study of T cell responses to AZD1222 COVID-19 vaccine. The repertoire was sequenced with immunoSEQ multiplex PCR; TCRdb's copy has only in-frame clones and lacks some. This sample has around 190,000 clones, with 85% to 95% found just once. The input for sequencing was peripheral blood, taken 28 days after the second AZD1222 dose. The receptors shown here come from an adult who received the AZD1222 COVID-19 vaccine.

This clone was picked up many times. This sequence joins TRBV7-8 and TRBJ1-2; 9 bases match TRBD1. This CDR3 spans 16 amino acids. Germline assignment: CDR1 SGHVS and CDR2 FQNEAQ. V dropped 5 bases and J dropped 7; count of bases not matched to a gene: 14. CDR3 sequence (DNA): TGTGCCAGCAGCCCTCGGACAGGGGCGATTCGAGGTGGCTACACCTTC. Encoded protein: CASSPRTGAIRGGYTF.

This chain links TRBV15 with TRBJ2-7, with TRBD2 as a possible D gene (6 bases). Germline V gene sequence: CDR1 LNHNV, CDR2 YYDKDF (reference sequence). This CDR3 spans 15 amino acids. V lost 1 base, J lost 1 base, and 11 bases lay in between. The CDR3 nucleotides read TGTGCCACCAGCAGAGGCAGGGAGGCTTCCTACGAGCAGTACTTC. Translation gives CATSRGREASYEQYF.

V usage is TRBV19 and J usage is TRBJ1-1, with 8 bases that match TRBD1. V was pared by 9 bases and J by 3 bases, with 0 bases of the junction left unmatched. The CDR3 is 11 amino acids. Germline V gene data show CDR1 as LNHDA and CDR2 as SQIVND (reference sequence). CDR3 protein: CASRGHTEAFF. For the CDR3, the DNA is TGTGCCAGCAGGGGGCACACTGAAGCTTTCTTT.

V and J are TRBV16 and TRBJ1-5; 8 bases are a match to TRBD1. This CDR3 contains 16 residues. Losses at the gene ends were 4 bases for V and 5 bases for J; bases not matched to a gene: 10. Germline CDR1 reads KGHSY; CDR2 reads FQNENV. CDR3 loop: CASSPAGTGSHQPQHF. The CDR3 DNA is TGTGCCAGCAGCCCGGCCGGGACAGGCTCCCATCAGCCCCAGCATTTT.

The chain links TRBV28 to TRBJ2-7; unclear D gene. The CDR3 sequence is 15 residues long. Trimming stripped 4 bases from V and 0 bases from J, with 13 bases between. The V gene's germline CDR1 is MDHEN and CDR2 SYDVKM. The CDR3 DNA reads as TGTGCCAGCAGTTCCCGGCAGAAACTCTCCTACGAGCAGTACTTC. It codes for CASSSRQKLSYEQYF.

The rearrangement uses TRBV21-1 and TRBJ1-5. TRBV21-1 is a pseudogene locus. The CDR3 loop spans 18 amino acids. CDR3 nucleotide sequence: TGTGCCAGCACTGGGCCCTGGGACGGGACGGGGGTCAATCAGCCCCAGCATTTT. This codes for CASTGPWDGTGVNQPQHF.

V is TRBV5-1 and J is TRBJ2-3; no firm D call. CDR3 length: 13 residues. Germline assignment: CDR1 SGHRS and CDR2 YFSETQ. V lost 0 bases and J lost 0, with 2 bases in between. The CDR3 DNA sequence: TGCGCCAGCAGCTTGGGCAGCACAGATACGCAGTATTTT. Its translation is CASSLGSTDTQYF.

CDR3 DNA sequence: TGTGCCAGCAGTCAAGGACCCGGGGGCCGGTTCGACGAGCAGTACTTC. Translating it yields CASSQGPGGRFDEQYF. The rearrangement joins TRBV6-1 to TRBJ2-7; D may be TRBD1 or TRBD2 (6 bases each). Trimming pared 5 bases from V and 5 bases from J, leaving 22 bases between. Germline lookup yields CDR1 MNHNS and CDR2 SASEGT. This CDR3 region has 16 residues.

The chain joins TRBV11-2 to TRBJ2-3; D gene ambiguous. Deletions cut 0 bases from V and 5 bases from J, with 12 bases between. The CDR3 has 15 residues. From germline, CDR1 is SGHAT and CDR2 FQNNGV. Here the CDR3 DNA reads TGTGCCAGCAGCTTAGATCACGGACCCGAAGATACGCAGTATTTT. Residues: CASSLDHGPEDTQYF.

This chain links TRBV4-3 with TRBJ1-5, with a possible D match to TRBD1 (5 bases). The V end lost 0 bases, the J end lost 2 bases, and 8 bases lay between the germline ends. Germline V gene lookup returns CDR1 LGHNA and CDR2 YSLEER. The CDR3 spans 15 residues. The CDR3, as DNA: TGCGCCAGCAGCCAAGAGGCGGGGGGCAATCAGCCCCAGCATTTT. Translated: CASSQEAGGNQPQHF.

The J gene is TRBJ1-6, the V gene TRBV28; TRBD1 matches 8 bases. With 5 bases clipped from V and 7 bases from J, the junction kept 7 bases outside the gene matches. The V gene's germline CDR1 is MDHEN and CDR2 SYDVKM. The CDR3 spans 15 residues. CDR3 DNA sequence: TGTGCCAGCAGTACAAGGGACAGGACAAATTCACCCCTCCACTTT. Translating gives CASSTRDRTNSPLHF.

The chain links TRBV6-5 to TRBJ1-1, with no clear D. The ends were cut back, 11 bases at V and 4 bases at J, with 14 bases in the middle. The CDR3 length is 12 residues. Germline values: CDR1 MNHEY, CDR2 SVGAGI. The CDR3 here is CAVINGFTEAFF. The CDR3, as DNA: TGTGCCGTGATAAATGGGTTCACTGAAGCTTTCTTT.

The gene calls are TRBV30 and TRBJ2-4; 10 bases are shared with TRBD2. The CDR3 runs to 15 residues. CDR1 GTSNPN and CDR2 SVGIG come from the germline V gene (reference sequence). V lost 7 bases, J lost 9 bases, and 15 bases stayed unmatched. The CDR3 is CASKLISGRSAIQYF. As DNA, the CDR3 is TGTGCCTCCAAACTCATTAGCGGGAGGAGTGCCATTCAGTACTTC.

As to this clone: Mismatch with germline at one junction end may stem from a read error. V usage is TRBV24-1 and J usage is TRBJ1-3, with TRBD1 as a possible D gene (6 bases). This CDR3 region has 16 residues. Germline CDR1 KGHDR, CDR2 SFDVKD. The CDR3 here is CVTSDGDIGSGNTIYF. CDR3 nucleotide sequence: TGTGTCACCAGTGATGGGGACATCGGGTCTGGAAACACCATATATTTT.

The CDR3, as DNA: TGTGCCAGCAGCTTTTTGGGGAACCCTAATGAAAAACTGTTTTTT. This encodes CASSFLGNPNEKLFF. V and J are TRBV5-6 and TRBJ1-4; unclear D gene. Trimming took off 2 bases at V and 3 bases at J, with 11 bases between the two ends. Germline assignment: CDR1 SGHDT and CDR2 YYEEEE. The CDR3 sequence is 15 residues long.

J is TRBJ2-1 and V is TRBV11-2; 8 nucleotides agree with TRBD1. The V gene's germline CDR1 is SGHAT and CDR2 FQNNGV. The ends lost 5 bases at V and 5 bases at J; junction bases unmatched: 5. This CDR3 spans 14 amino acids. CDR3 bases: TGTGCCAGCAGCCCTCGACAGGGGAACAATGAGCAGTTCTTC. Protein product: CASSPRQGNNEQFF.

The chain carries TRBV29-1 and TRBJ1-2; possible D gene TRBD1, 6 bases. Trimming shortened V by 7 bases and J by 1 base, and 16 bases separated the two germline ends. Germline loops: CDR1 SQVTM, CDR2 ANQGSEA. The CDR3 runs 14 residues. The CDR3: CSAGGDTHNYGYTF. Here the CDR3 DNA reads TGCAGCGCTGGGGGGGACACTCATAACTATGGCTACACCTTC.